What follows are 9 T cell receptor beta chains derived from one specimen sequenced in a study of T cells after yellow fever vaccination. TCRdb called the 5' RACE reads again in MiXCR, with one record for every CDR3 protein. Here the sample spans roughly 99,000 distinct CDR3 sequences, approximately 6.3% being singletons. Material: CD8+ T cells sorted from PBMCs, obtained 10 days after the yellow fever booster vaccination. The receptors were sampled from a man aged 18 to 30 who received the YFV17D yellow fever vaccine.

Relative to its sample, this clonotype is medium-sized. The chain is built from TRBV10-3 and TRBJ2-3; D gene uncertain. With 0 bases removed from V and 2 bases from J, the gap between germline ends came to 3 bases. The CDR3 consists of 13 residues. Germline CDR1 reads ENHRY; CDR2 reads SYGVKD. CDR3 in DNA: TGTGCCATCAGTGAGTCGGACACAGATACGCAGTATTTT. Its translation is CAISESDTDTQYF.

The chain is built from TRBV3-1 and TRBJ2-3, with a weak D call TRBD1 (6 bases). Deletions cut 3 bases from V and 3 bases from J, with 10 bases between. This CDR3 comprises 14 residues. Germline CDR1 LGHDT, CDR2 YNNKEL (reference sequence). In DNA, the CDR3 is TGTGCCAGCAGCCATTGGACAGAAACAGATACGCAGTATTTT. The encoded protein is CASSHWTETDTQYF.

V gene TRBV12-3 or TRBV12-4 combines with J gene TRBJ2-6; D ambiguous. V shed 7 bases and J shed 1 base, with 14 bases lying between them. The CDR3 is 16 residues long. CDR3 nucleotides: TGTGCCAGCAAAGACGATTCAGCGTCTGGGGCCAACGTCCTGACTTTC. This gives the protein CASKDDSASGANVLTF.

This clonotype has a handful of counts. The V and J genes are TRBV5-1 and TRBJ2-3; weak D call: TRBD1 (7 bases). The germline V gene has CDR1 SGHRS and CDR2 YFSETQ. The length of the CDR3 is 16 residues. The ends were cut back, 2 bases at V and 1 base at J, with 14 bases in the middle. The CDR3 is CASSFQGGRGTDTQYF. The CDR3 nucleotides read TGCGCCAGCAGCTTCCAGGGGGGCCGGGGCACAGATACGCAGTATTTT.

This clonotype was seen many times. V gene TRBV6-5 combines with J gene TRBJ2-3, with D unresolved. The CDR3 extends over 13 amino acids. The V end was cut by 5 bases, the J end by 6 bases, with 12 bases between. Germline loops: CDR1 MNHEY, CDR2 SVGAGI. Written as DNA, the CDR3 is TGTGCCAGCAGTCACATACGGCAGGATACGCAGTATTTT. Its protein is CASSHIRQDTQYF.

This clonotype was seen more than once but under ten times. The chain links TRBV30 to TRBJ2-5, with 11 bases matching TRBD2. The trim removed 0 bases at V and 4 bases at J, leaving 4 bases unmatched. Germline CDR1 and CDR2: GTSNPN and SVGIG (reference sequence). This CDR3 contains 15 residues. In DNA form, the CDR3 reads TGTGCCTGGAGTGTACCTGGACTAGCGGGAGAGACCCAGTACTTC. It is translated as CAWSVPGLAGETQYF. The variable domain in full, with the rest retrieved from reference TRBV30 and TRBJ2-5, is SQTIHQWPATLVQPVGSPLSLECTVEGTSNPNLYWYRQAAGRGLQLLFYSVGIGQISSEVPQNLSASRPQDRQFILSSKKLLLSDSGFYLCAWSVPGLAGETQYFGPGTRLLVL.

At least ten counts were recorded for this clonotype. The rearrangement joins TRBV15 to TRBJ2-1; D is uncertain. CDR1 and CDR2 from the germline V gene are LNHNV and YYDKDF (reference sequence). Between the trimmed V and J ends, which lost 0 bases and 8 bases, there was a span of 17 bases. The CDR3 loop spans 16 amino acids. CDR3 DNA: TGTGCCACCAGCAGAGATCTTCCAGCTGTACCCGATGAGCAGTTCTTC. This translates into CATSRDLPAVPDEQFF.

This clonotype was detected only a few times. V is TRBV7-2 and J is TRBJ1-5; 8 bases agree with TRBD1. The CDR3 is 15 amino acids. The trim removed 3 bases at V and 5 bases at J, leaving 6 bases unmatched. CDR1 SGHTA and CDR2 FQGNSA come from the germline V gene. The CDR3 loop reads CASSLGQGAYQPQHF. The CDR3 DNA reads TGTGCCAGCAGCTTGGGGCAGGGGGCTTATCAGCCCCAGCATTTT.

This clonotype came up a few times. CDR3 loop: CASSQAHYEGETQYF. The CDR3 nucleotides read TGCGCCAGCAGCCAAGCTCACTACGAAGGGGAGACCCAGTACTTC. The chain has TRBV4-1 and TRBJ2-5, with D unresolved. Germline V gene sequence: CDR1 MGHRA, CDR2 YSYEKL. The V end lost 1 base, the J end lost 5 bases, and 14 bases lay between the germline ends. CDR3 length equals 15 residues.